The 14 T cell receptor beta chains below come from one sample, sequenced in a study of blood T cell repertoires in COVID-19 (dated by TCRdb to the early 2020s). Library generation was performed with the immunoSEQ multiplex PCR assay. Imported from immuneACCESS, the table was reduced by TCRdb to in-frame sequences with V and J called. These copies leave out some clones; in studies compared against another copy, an unresolved V gene accounts for under half, and the cause of the remainder is not known. The sample yields fewer than 80,000 clones; 86% were counted once. The ten biggest clones cover less than 2.5% of the sample. Sequencing used peripheral blood. These TCRs come from a man in his thirties or forties with acute or convalescent COVID-19.

The rearrangement joins TRBV29-1 to TRBJ2-3, with a possible D match to TRBD1 (5 bases). CDR1 is SQVTM, CDR2 ANQGSEA, per germline. The CDR3 sequence is 12 residues long. V was clipped by 2 bases and J by 4 bases, with 7 bases between them. The CDR3 spells CSVERGADTQYF. Here the CDR3 DNA reads TGCAGCGTTGAAAGGGGCGCAGATACGCAGTATTTT.

This chain joins TRBV10-3 and TRBJ1-6, with unresolved D. Germline V CDR1 and CDR2: ENHRY, SYGVKD. The CDR3 extends over 13 amino acids. Trimming stripped 6 bases from V and 9 bases from J, with 12 bases between. CDR3: CAIRDSTGSPLHF. In DNA, the CDR3 is TGTGCCATCAGAGACTCCACCGGTTCACCCCTCCACTTT.

The chain is built from TRBV9 and TRBJ2-5, with 8 bases lining up with TRBD1. CDR1 and CDR2 from the germline V gene are SGDLS and YYNGEE. J lost 5 bases, V lost 0 bases, and 12 bases had no gene match. The CDR3 runs 17 residues. CDR3 bases: TGTGCCAGCAGCGTAGGGTCAACAGGGGGAATTCAGGAGACCCAGTACTTC. As protein: CASSVGSTGGIQETQYF.

The V and J genes are TRBV4-3 and TRBJ1-5, with D possibly matching TRBD1 (6 bases). The CDR3 has 13 residues. Germline lookup yields CDR1 LGHNA and CDR2 YSLEER. V lost 4 bases to trimming and J lost 4 bases, with 8 bases between them. This CDR3 is CASSLRGNQPQHF. DNA of the CDR3: TGCGCCAGCAGCCTGAGGGGGAATCAGCCCCAGCATTTT.

The chain recombines TRBV19 with TRBJ2-7; the match to TRBD1 covers 8 bases. The CDR3 is 15 residues long. V gave up 4 bases and J gave up 3 bases; unmatched junction bases: 8. Germline CDR1 is LNHDA and CDR2 is SQIVND (reference sequence). This CDR3 reads CASSTQTGENYEQYF. The CDR3 nucleotides are TGTGCCAGTAGTACCCAGACAGGGGAAAACTACGAGCAGTACTTC.

This sequence joins TRBV5-6 and TRBJ2-5; D possibly corresponds to TRBD1 (5 bases). The V end lost 5 bases, the J end lost 5 bases, and 13 bases lay between the germline ends. Per germline, CDR1 SGHDT and CDR2 YYEEEE. The CDR3 runs 13 residues. The CDR3 sequence: CASSSRVGETQYF. The CDR3 bases are TGTGCCAGCAGTAGCAGGGTGGGGGAGACCCAGTACTTC.

This clone was seen a single time. DNA for the CDR3: TGTGCCAGCAGTGCCCGGGGAGTAGGACACAATGAGCAGTTCTTC. Its protein product is CASSARGVGHNEQFF. This sequence joins TRBV6-1 and TRBJ2-1; tentative D call: TRBD2 (5 bases). The V end lost 4 bases, the J end lost 5 bases, and 15 bases lay between the germline ends. Per germline, CDR1 MNHNS and CDR2 SASEGT. The CDR3 sequence is 15 residues long.

The V gene is TRBV4-1, the J gene TRBJ1-1, with D possibly being TRBD1 (6 bases). CDR3 size: 15 residues. Trimming removed 3 bases from V and 1 base from J, with 12 bases in between. Germline CDR1 is MGHRA and CDR2 is YSYEKL. The CDR3 region has the DNA TGCGCCAGCAGCCATCCTGGGACAACGAACACTGAAGCTTTCTTT. Amino acids: CASSHPGTTNTEAFF.

This sequence joins TRBV7-2 and TRBJ1-5; 7 positions match TRBD1. The ends lost 5 bases at V and 6 bases at J; junction bases unmatched: 10. This CDR3 has 15 residues. Per germline, CDR1 SGHTA and CDR2 FQGNSA. CDR3 region: CASSTETGYAQPQHF. For the CDR3, the DNA is TGTGCCAGCAGCACGGAGACAGGGTATGCTCAGCCCCAGCATTTT.

The rearrangement uses TRBV10-1 and TRBJ1-1, with a possible D match to TRBD1 (5 bases). CDR1 and CDR2 from the germline V gene are WNHNN and SYGVQD (reference sequence). The V end lost 10 bases, the J end lost 11 bases, and 17 bases lay between the germline ends. The CDR3 loop spans 11 amino acids. The CDR3 is CATPLTGGAFF. In DNA, the CDR3 is TGCGCCACCCCTCTCACAGGTGGGGCTTTCTTT.

This chain connects TRBV4-1 to TRBJ2-1; 7 positions agree with TRBD1. The length of the CDR3 is 15 residues. Germline V gene lookup returns CDR1 MGHRA and CDR2 YSYEKL. The ends lost 2 bases at V and 7 bases at J; junction bases unmatched: 8. The CDR3 here is CASSQIRQGVNEQFF. In DNA, the CDR3 is TGCGCCAGCAGCCAAATAAGACAGGGAGTAAATGAGCAGTTCTTC.

The chain uses TRBV6-4 and TRBJ2-2; TRBD1 aligns across 10 bases. CDR1 MRHNA and CDR2 SNTAGT come from the germline V gene. CDR3 length equals 15 residues. V was pared by 3 bases and J by 3 bases, with 1 base of the junction left unmatched. CDR3 amino acids: CASSEGTGDTGELFF. CDR3 nucleotides: TGTGCCAGCAGTGAAGGGACAGGGGACACCGGGGAGCTGTTTTTT.

The V gene is TRBV6-5, the J gene TRBJ2-1; tentatively, D is TRBD1 (7 bases). CDR1 and CDR2 from the germline V gene are MNHEY and SVGAGI. Trimming pared 8 bases from V and 0 bases from J, leaving 14 bases between. CDR3 length: 15 residues. The CDR3 region is CASGGGQSSYNEQFF. CDR3 nucleotides: TGTGCCAGCGGAGGGGGCCAGAGCTCCTACAATGAGCAGTTCTTC.

The chain is built from TRBV18 and TRBJ1-2, with TRBD1 identical over 8 bases. The J segment lost 4 bases and the V segment lost 4 bases, leaving 5 bases of the junction unmatched. Germline V gene lookup returns CDR1 KGHSH and CDR2 LQKENI. This CDR3 spans 14 amino acids. The CDR3 nucleotides are TGTGCCAGCTCACTTCGGACAGGGACCTATGGCTACACCTTC. It encodes CASSLRTGTYGYTF.